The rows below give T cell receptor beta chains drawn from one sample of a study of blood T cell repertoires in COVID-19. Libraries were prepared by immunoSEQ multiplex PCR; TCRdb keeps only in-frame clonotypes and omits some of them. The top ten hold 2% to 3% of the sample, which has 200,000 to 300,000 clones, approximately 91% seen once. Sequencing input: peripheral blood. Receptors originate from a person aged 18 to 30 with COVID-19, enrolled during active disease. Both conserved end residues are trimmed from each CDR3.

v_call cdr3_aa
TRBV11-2 ASSLDVNTGELF
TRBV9 ASRAGTGMNTEAF
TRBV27 ASSRTGVALSGNTIY
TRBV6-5 ASGTGHGHEQY
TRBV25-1 ASSSPTGRGNEQY
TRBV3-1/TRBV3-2 ASSQDLRELTGYEQY
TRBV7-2 ASSSPPGQGSRNYNEQF
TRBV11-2 ASSLGRTGAGYGYT
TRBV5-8 ASSQWGGMTEQY
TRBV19 ASSLIKGTGELF
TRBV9 ASSVDGTGFEKLF
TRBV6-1 ASSEDRPQNY
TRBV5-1 ASSFPRQGVDYQETQY
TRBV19 ASSISPGYEQY
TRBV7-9 ASSLSGQGNEKLF
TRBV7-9 ASSSLTSGDFNEQF
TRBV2 ASIQGNTGELF
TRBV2 ASSSGQGYTEAF
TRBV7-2 ASSLGRHITEAF
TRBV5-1 ASGTGTGSSPLH
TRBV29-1 SILAGGPTDTQY
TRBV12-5 ATSGKSTDTQY
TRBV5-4 ASSLQGLKNIQY